This TCR beta chain was identified in a study of shared clonotypes between healthy human individuals. The CDR3 contains 16 residues. The germline V gene has CDR1 MNHEY and CDR2 SVGAGI. The V end lost 2 bases, the J end lost 2 bases, and 12 bases lay between the germline ends. Assay: immunoSEQ multiplex PCR; the TCRdb copy retains only in-frame clones and omits some. This sample has roughly 1,600,000 clones, with 98% found just once. The genes are TRBV6-5 and TRBJ2-2, with D perhaps matching TRBD1 (6 bases). The sequencing input was naive CD4+ T cells sorted from blood. Subset: CD45RA+ positively selected. The TCR comes from a man in his thirties or forties in good health. The CDR3 nucleotides are TGTGCCAGCAGTTACCCCGGGACACCAAACACCGGGGAGCTGTTTTTT. As protein: CASSYPGTPNTGELFF.